This T cell receptor (beta chain) stems from a study of PD-1 blockade in classical Hodgkin lymphoma. This table comes from immunoSEQ multiplex PCR, and its TCRdb copy is limited to in-frame clones, with some not included. The data contain about 110,000 clones, roughly 87% of them singletons. No patient escaped relapse after autologous stem cell transplantation, and brentuximab vedotin exposure varied. The J segment lost 2 bases and the V segment lost 7 bases, leaving 8 bases of the junction unmatched. In germline, CDR1 is MNHEY, CDR2 SMNVEV (reference sequence). CDR3 length: 15 residues. V is TRBV27 and J is TRBJ2-1; 7 nucleotides match TRBD2. The sequencing here drew on peripheral blood mononuclear cells (PBMCs), taken before the second cycle of nivolumab. The receptor was derived from a human donor with classical Hodgkin lymphoma. The CDR3 region has the DNA TGTGCCAGCACCCACGGGACTACTCCCTACAATGAGCAGTTCTTC. Translated: CASTHGTTPYNEQFF.